Following are 19 T cell receptor beta chains from one sample sequenced in a study of persistence of HIV-infected CD4 T cells. This was the immunoSEQ version 4 assay in survey mode. TCRdb keeps only in-frame clones here, not all; method: immunoSEQ multiplex PCR. The data show more than 45,000 clones, with more than 60% seen just once and 3% held by the top ten. Antigen specificity for these receptors is unknown. Stimulation used 7.5 to 10 ug/mL lysate from CMV-infected fibroblasts. CD40L-negative CD69-negative CD45RO-high memory CD4+ T cells were sorted as populations depleted of antigen-responding cells. Sample: CD4+ T cells sorted from PBMCs after 18-hour stimulation, taken from a patient who received antiretroviral therapy. The receptor source for this set is an adult man with HIV who was CMV-seropositive.

About this clone: Other DNA sequences in the same sample also yield this CDR3. V usage is TRBV15 and J usage is TRBJ2-7, with 7 bases fitting TRBD1. V was clipped by 5 bases and J by 1 base; unmatched bases: 5. The CDR3 covers 14 residues. Per germline, CDR1 LNHNV and CDR2 YYDKDF (reference sequence). The CDR3 sequence: CATSRGGQSYEQYF. The CDR3 bases are TGTGCCACCAGCCGAGGGGGCCAGTCCTACGAGCAGTACTTC.

The chain has TRBV11-2 and TRBJ1-2; tentative D call: TRBD1 (5 bases). V was clipped by 5 bases and J by 5 bases, with 18 bases between them. This CDR3 has 15 residues. The germline V gene encodes CDR1 SGHAT and CDR2 FQNNGV. The CDR3 protein is CASSPGQGLKYGYTF. The CDR3 DNA reads as TGTGCCAGCAGCCCCGGGCAGGGTTTGAAGTATGGCTACACCTTC.

CDR3 bases: TGCAGTGCTAGTAGCTTTGTCAGGGGACTAACTAGCAATCAGCCCCAGCATTTT. It codes for CSASSFVRGLTSNQPQHF. The rearrangement joins TRBV20-1 to TRBJ1-5, with a tentative D call TRBD1 (6 bases). The CDR3 is 18 residues long. Trimming stripped 3 bases from V and 0 bases from J, with 21 bases between. The germline gives CDR1 DFQATT, CDR2 SNEGSKA (reference sequence).

This CDR3 is CASSLGSRGTEAFF. DNA of the CDR3: TGTGCCAGCAGCTTGGGGTCAAGGGGCACTGAAGCTTTCTTT. V usage is TRBV5-4 and J usage is TRBJ1-1; TRBD1 might be the D (5 bases). There are 14 residues in the CDR3. CDR1 is SGHNT and CDR2 is YYREEE in the germline V gene (reference sequence). Trimming cost V 0 bases and J 4 bases, with 10 bases left between them.

J is TRBJ1-2 and V is TRBV7-9, with D maybe TRBD1 (6 bases). V dropped 1 base and J dropped 9 bases, with 9 bases sitting between them. CDR3 size: 12 residues. Germline V gene data show CDR1 as SEHNR and CDR2 as FQNEAQ (reference sequence). This CDR3 reads CASSLEQGSYTF. CDR3 nucleotides: TGTGCCAGCAGCTTAGAACAGGGCAGCTACACCTTC.

The V call is TRBV2, the J call TRBJ1-5; D is undetermined. The CDR3 has 13 residues. V was pared by 10 bases and J by 4 bases, with 14 bases between. Germline CDR1 reads SNHLY; CDR2 reads FYNNEI. CDR3 residues: CATASRENQPQHF. CDR3 bases: TGTGCCACCGCGTCCCGAGAGAATCAGCCCCAGCATTTT.

A few counts support this clone. J is TRBJ2-3 and V is TRBV7-9; D uncertain. This CDR3 spans 12 amino acids. The V end was cut by 5 bases, the J end by 3 bases, with 6 bases between. The germline V gene encodes CDR1 SEHNR and CDR2 FQNEAQ (reference sequence). CDR3 DNA sequence: TGTGCCAGCAGCCTCCGTACAGATACGCAGTATTTT. Translating gives CASSLRTDTQYF.

This clone was seen only a few times. DNA for the CDR3: TGTGCCAGCCAGTCGGGGACCTATGGCTACACCTTC. Amino acid sequence: CASQSGTYGYTF. The V and J genes are TRBV19 and TRBJ1-2; a possible D gene is TRBD1 (5 bases). Germline V CDR1 and CDR2: LNHDA, SQIVND (reference sequence). CDR3 length equals 12 residues. With 9 bases removed from V and 4 bases from J, the gap between germline ends came to 12 bases. Complete variable domain (other parts from reference TRBV19 and TRBJ1-2): DGGITQSPKYLFRKEGQNVTLSCEQNLNHDAMYWYRQDPGQGLRLIYYSQIVNDFQKGDIAEGYSVSREKKESFPLTVTSAQKNPTAFYLCASQSGTYGYTFGSGTRLTVV.

This chain links TRBV4-3 with TRBJ2-7; 10 nucleotides align to TRBD1. Trimming took 6 bases from V and 2 from J; bases not matched to a gene: 10. Germline V gene lookup returns CDR1 LGHNA and CDR2 YSLEER. The CDR3 is 16 amino acids. CDR3 in DNA: TGCGCCAGCAGGAGAAGAATCGGACAGGGGGCCTACGAGCAGTACTTC. Its translation: CASRRRIGQGAYEQYF.

This chain joins TRBV15 and TRBJ2-4; D might be TRBD1 (5 bases). The CDR3 has 15 residues. Trimming removed 0 bases at V and 11 bases at J, with 17 bases between. Germline-derived CDR1 and CDR2 are LNHNV and YYDKDF (reference sequence). The CDR3 loop is CATSRDRSGKTVQYF. CDR3 nucleotides: TGTGCCACCAGCAGAGATAGATCAGGGAAGACCGTTCAGTACTTC.

The chain carries TRBV6-6 and TRBJ2-3; TRBD2 matches 14 bases. The germline V gene has CDR1 MNHNY and CDR2 SVGAGI (reference sequence). This CDR3 is built from 16 residues. With 7 bases clipped from V and 6 bases from J, the junction kept 9 bases outside the gene matches. As DNA, the CDR3 is TGTGCCAGCACAAATTGGGGACTAGCGGGAGCGGATACGCAGTATTTT. This encodes CASTNWGLAGADTQYF.

J is TRBJ1-2 and V is TRBV28; 7 positions match TRBD1. The J segment lost 5 bases and the V segment lost 6 bases, leaving 12 bases of the junction unmatched. Germline values: CDR1 MDHEN, CDR2 SYDVKM. This CDR3 has 15 amino acids. The CDR3 loop reads CASSPPGTAAYGYTF. The CDR3 DNA reads as TGTGCCAGCAGCCCACCCGGGACAGCGGCATATGGCTACACCTTC.

This clone was counted a few times. The J gene is TRBJ2-7, the V gene TRBV6-5; D gene uncertain. Trimming stripped 4 bases from V and 2 bases from J, with 12 bases between. This CDR3 contains 14 residues. In germline, CDR1 is MNHEY, CDR2 SVGAGI. CDR3 loop: CASSLRTSTYEQYF. CDR3 DNA: TGTGCCAGCAGTTTAAGGACGTCGACCTACGAGCAGTACTTC.

The chain carries TRBV27 and TRBJ2-5; 9 bases are a match to TRBD2. The V gene's germline CDR1 is MNHEY and CDR2 SMNVEV (reference sequence). CDR3 length: 16 amino acids. V lost 2 bases, J lost 2 bases, and 6 bases stayed unmatched. CDR3 DNA: TGTGCCAGCAGTTTACGGTGGCTAGCGGGACAAGAGACCCAGTACTTC. It codes for CASSLRWLAGQETQYF.

The chain has TRBV11-2 and TRBJ1-1; TRBD1 is a possible D gene (5 bases). The CDR3 covers 12 residues. The V end was cut by 5 bases, the J end by 7 bases, with 11 bases between. Germline V gene data show CDR1 as SGHAT and CDR2 as FQNNGV. The CDR3, as DNA: TGTGCCAGCAGCCGAACAGGCCTTGAAGCTTTCTTT. It codes for CASSRTGLEAFF.

The CDR3 coding sequence is TGTGCCAGCAGCCCCCGACCAGGCGGCAATGAAAAACTGTTTTTT. This encodes CASSPRPGGNEKLFF. The V gene is TRBV3-1 (or the pseudogene TRBV3-2), the J gene TRBJ1-4; D is uncertain. The CDR3 spans 15 residues. The V gene's germline CDR1 is LGHDT and CDR2 YNNKEL (reference sequence). Trimming shortened V by 4 bases and J by 5 bases, and 14 bases separated the two germline ends.

The chain recombines TRBV7-8 with TRBJ1-3; tentatively, D is TRBD1 (6 bases). Trimming took off 2 bases at V and 0 bases at J, with 17 bases between the two ends. The CDR3 loop spans 18 amino acids. The germline V gene has CDR1 SGHVS and CDR2 FQNEAQ. The CDR3 nucleotides are TGTGCCAGCAGCTTAATAGGACCGGGGGCTAGCTCTGGAAACACCATATATTTT. It encodes CASSLIGPGASSGNTIYF.

This clone was observed a handful of times. V usage is TRBV23-1 and J usage is TRBJ1-1; 9 bases agree with TRBD1. TRBV23-1 has ORF status, its function being uncertain. The V gene end was trimmed by 1 base and the J gene end by 1 base; junction bases not matched to a gene: 10. The length of the CDR3 is 18 residues. CDR3 in DNA: TGCGCCAGCAGTCAATTTATGGGACAGGGTAATCGGAACACTGAAGCTTTCTTT. Translation gives CASSQFMGQGNRNTEAFF.

J is TRBJ1-1 and V is TRBV9; 7 nucleotides match TRBD1. Losses at the gene ends were 4 bases for V and 1 base for J; bases not matched to a gene: 4. CDR1 is SGDLS, CDR2 YYNGEE, per germline. CDR3 length: 14 amino acids. The CDR3: CASSHRGKNTEAFF. CDR3 DNA: TGTGCCAGCAGCCACAGGGGTAAGAACACTGAAGCTTTCTTT.